This T cell receptor beta chain was profiled in a study of T cell responses to AZD1222 COVID-19 vaccine. Points from the study as a whole: Repertoire collection took place solely once the T cell response had peaked.

Produced via immunoSEQ multiplex PCR; TCRdb's table is partial and in-frame only. The table records 100,000 to 150,000 clones, roughly 91% of them present only once. V was clipped by 1 base and J by 10 bases, with 13 bases between them. The CDR3 is 13 residues long. The germline V gene encodes CDR1 MNHEY and CDR2 SVGAGI. On this clone: Its specificity is unknown.

This TCR was sampled from an adult in good health. This specimen consisted of peripheral blood, obtained on day 0 of MenACWY control vaccination. This chain uses TRBV6-5 with TRBJ1-2, with D maybe TRBD1 (6 bases). CDR3 DNA: TGTGCCAGCAGTTACTACGGGACAACCAACTACACCTTC. Protein product: CASSYYGTTNYTF.